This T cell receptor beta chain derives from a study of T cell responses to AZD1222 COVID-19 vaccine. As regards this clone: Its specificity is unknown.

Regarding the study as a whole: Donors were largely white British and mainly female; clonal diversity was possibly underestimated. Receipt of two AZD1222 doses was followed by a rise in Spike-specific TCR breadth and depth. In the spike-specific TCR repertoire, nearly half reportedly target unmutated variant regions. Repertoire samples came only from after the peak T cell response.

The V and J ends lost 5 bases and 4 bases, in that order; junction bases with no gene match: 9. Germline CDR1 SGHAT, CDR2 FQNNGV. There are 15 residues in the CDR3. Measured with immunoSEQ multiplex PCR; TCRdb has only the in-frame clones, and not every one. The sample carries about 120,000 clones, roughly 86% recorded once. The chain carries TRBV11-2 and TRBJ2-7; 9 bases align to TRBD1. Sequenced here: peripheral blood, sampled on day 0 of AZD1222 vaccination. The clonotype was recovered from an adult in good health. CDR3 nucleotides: TGTGCCAGCAGCACCGACAGGGGGTCTTTGTACGAGCAGTACTTC. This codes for CASSTDRGSLYEQYF. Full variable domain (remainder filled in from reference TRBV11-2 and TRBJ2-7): EAGVAQSPRYKIIEKRQSVAFWCNPISGHATLYWYQQILGQGPKLLIQFQNNGVVDDSQLPKDRFSAERLKGVDSTLKIQPAKLEDSAVYLCASSTDRGSLYEQYFGPGTRLTVT.